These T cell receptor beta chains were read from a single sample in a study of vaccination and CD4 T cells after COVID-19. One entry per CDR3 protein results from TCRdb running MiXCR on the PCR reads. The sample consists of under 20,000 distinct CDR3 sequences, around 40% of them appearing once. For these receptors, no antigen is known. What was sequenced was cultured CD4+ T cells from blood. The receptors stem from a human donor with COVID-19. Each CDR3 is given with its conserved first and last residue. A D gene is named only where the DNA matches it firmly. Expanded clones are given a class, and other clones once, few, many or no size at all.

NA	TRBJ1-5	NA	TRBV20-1	TGCAGTGCTAGGGCGACAGGTGCCAATCAGCCCCAGCATTTT	CSARATGANQPQHF
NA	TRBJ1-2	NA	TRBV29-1	TGCAGCGCACAGGGTGTTGATGGCTACACCTTC	CSAQGVDGYTF
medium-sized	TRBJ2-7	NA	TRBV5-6	TGTGCCAGCAGCTTAACAGGGAGCTCCTACGAGCAGTACTTC	CASSLTGSSYEQYF
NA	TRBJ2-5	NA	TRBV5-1	TGCGCCAGCAGCTTGGGACAGGTGGAGACCCAGTACTTC	CASSLGQVETQYF
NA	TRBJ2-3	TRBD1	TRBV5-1	TGCGCCAGCAGCTCGGGACAGGTTCAGCAAACAGATACGCAGTATTTT	CASSSGQVQQTDTQYF
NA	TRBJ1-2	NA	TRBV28	TGTGCCAGCAGGGGGGGCGGGCAGTCGTATGGCTACACCTTC	CASRGGGQSYGYTF
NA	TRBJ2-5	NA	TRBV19	TGTGCCAGTAGTATAGCCGGGGTTCAAGAGACCCAGTACTTC	CASSIAGVQETQYF
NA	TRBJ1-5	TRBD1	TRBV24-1	TGTGCCACCGGGACAGGGGGCCAGGGGATCCATCAGCCCCAGCATTTT	CATGTGGQGIHQPQHF
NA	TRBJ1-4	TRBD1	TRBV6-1	TGTGCCAGCAGCCACCGACAGGGTTTAATGTCACTGTTTTTT	CASSHRQGLMSLFF
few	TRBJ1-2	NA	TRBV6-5	TGTGCCAGCAGTTACTCGGGGCAAAACTATGGCTACACCTTC	CASSYSGQNYGYTF
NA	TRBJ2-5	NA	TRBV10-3	TGTGCCACCACAAAGGGGGGGTCGGAGACCCAGTACTTC	CATTKGGSETQYF
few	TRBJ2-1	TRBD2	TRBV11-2	TGTGCCAGCAGCGCCCGACTAGCGGGGTCTAATGAGCAGTTCTTC	CASSARLAGSNEQFF
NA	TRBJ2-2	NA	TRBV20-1	TGCAGTGCTAGAGCGGGGACCAACACCGGGGAGCTGTTTTTT	CSARAGTNTGELFF
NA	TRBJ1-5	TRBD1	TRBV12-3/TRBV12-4	TGTGCCAGCAGTCCCGGGACAGGGGTGAACCAGCCCCAGCATTTT	CASSPGTGVNQPQHF
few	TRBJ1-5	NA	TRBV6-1	TGTGCCAGCAGCTCCGAGTCGGTGGGCCGTGGGGAACAGCCCCAGCATTTT	CASSSESVGRGEQPQHF